This T cell receptor beta chain originates from a study of blood T cell repertoires in COVID-19. Study information: COVID-19 samples, acute and convalescent, were from the United States, Italy and Spain.

The germline CDR1 and CDR2 sequences are SGHAT and FQNNGV. Trimming shortened V by 6 bases and J by 6 bases, and 17 bases separated the two germline ends. The CDR3 runs to 14 residues. The table came from immunoSEQ multiplex PCR; TCRdb's copy has only in-frame clones and leaves some out. The sample lists tens of thousands of clones, more than 80% occurring once. The sample was peripheral blood. The TCR sequence derives from a young man with active or convalescent COVID-19. The rearrangement links TRBV11-2 to TRBJ1-1; D gene uncertain. The CDR3 loop reads CASSPTGTWAEAFF. The CDR3 coding sequence is TGTGCCAGCAGTCCCACGGGTACCTGGGCTGAAGCTTTCTTT.